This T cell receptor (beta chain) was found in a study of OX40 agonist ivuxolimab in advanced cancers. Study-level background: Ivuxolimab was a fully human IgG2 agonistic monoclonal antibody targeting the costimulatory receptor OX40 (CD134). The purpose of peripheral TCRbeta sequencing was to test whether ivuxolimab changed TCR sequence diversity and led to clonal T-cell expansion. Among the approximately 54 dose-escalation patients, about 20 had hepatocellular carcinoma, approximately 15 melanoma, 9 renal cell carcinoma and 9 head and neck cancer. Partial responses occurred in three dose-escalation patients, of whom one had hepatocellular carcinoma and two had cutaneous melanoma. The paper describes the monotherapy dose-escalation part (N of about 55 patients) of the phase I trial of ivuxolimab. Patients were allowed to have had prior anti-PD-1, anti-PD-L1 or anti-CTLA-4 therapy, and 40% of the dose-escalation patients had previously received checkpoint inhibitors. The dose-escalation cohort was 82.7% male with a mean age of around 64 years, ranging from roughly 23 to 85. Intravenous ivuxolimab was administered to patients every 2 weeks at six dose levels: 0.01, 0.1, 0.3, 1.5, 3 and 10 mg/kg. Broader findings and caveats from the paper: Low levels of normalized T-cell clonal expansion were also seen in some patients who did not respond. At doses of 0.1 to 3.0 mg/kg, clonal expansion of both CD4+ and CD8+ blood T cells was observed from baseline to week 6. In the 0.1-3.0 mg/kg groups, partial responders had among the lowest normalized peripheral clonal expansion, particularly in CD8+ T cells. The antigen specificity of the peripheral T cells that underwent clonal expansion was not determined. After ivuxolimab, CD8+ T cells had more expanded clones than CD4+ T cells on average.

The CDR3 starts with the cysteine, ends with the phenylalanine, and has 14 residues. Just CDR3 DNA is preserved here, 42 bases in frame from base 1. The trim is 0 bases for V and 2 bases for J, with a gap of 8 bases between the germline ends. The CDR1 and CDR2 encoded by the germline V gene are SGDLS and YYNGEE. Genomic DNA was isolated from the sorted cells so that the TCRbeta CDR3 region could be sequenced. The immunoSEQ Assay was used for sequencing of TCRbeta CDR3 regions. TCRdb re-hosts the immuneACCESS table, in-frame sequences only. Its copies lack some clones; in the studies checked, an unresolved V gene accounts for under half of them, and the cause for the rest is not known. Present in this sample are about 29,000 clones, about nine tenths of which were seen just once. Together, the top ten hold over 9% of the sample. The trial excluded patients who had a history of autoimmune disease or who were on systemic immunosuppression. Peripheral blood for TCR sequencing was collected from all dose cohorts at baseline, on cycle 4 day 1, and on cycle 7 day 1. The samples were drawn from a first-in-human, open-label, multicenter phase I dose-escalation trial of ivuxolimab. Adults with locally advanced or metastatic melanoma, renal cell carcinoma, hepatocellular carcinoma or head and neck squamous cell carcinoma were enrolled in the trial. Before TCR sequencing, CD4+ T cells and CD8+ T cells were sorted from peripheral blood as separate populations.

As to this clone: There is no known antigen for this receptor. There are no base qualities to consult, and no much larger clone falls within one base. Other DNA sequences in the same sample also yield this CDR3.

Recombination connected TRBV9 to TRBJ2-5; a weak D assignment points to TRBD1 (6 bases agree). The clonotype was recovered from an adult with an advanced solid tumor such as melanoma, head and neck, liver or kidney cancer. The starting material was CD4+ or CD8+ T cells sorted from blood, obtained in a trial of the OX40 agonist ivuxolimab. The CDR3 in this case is CASSVEGGQETQYF. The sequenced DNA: TGTGCCAGCAGCGTAGAAGGGGGACAAGAGACCCAGTACTTC.